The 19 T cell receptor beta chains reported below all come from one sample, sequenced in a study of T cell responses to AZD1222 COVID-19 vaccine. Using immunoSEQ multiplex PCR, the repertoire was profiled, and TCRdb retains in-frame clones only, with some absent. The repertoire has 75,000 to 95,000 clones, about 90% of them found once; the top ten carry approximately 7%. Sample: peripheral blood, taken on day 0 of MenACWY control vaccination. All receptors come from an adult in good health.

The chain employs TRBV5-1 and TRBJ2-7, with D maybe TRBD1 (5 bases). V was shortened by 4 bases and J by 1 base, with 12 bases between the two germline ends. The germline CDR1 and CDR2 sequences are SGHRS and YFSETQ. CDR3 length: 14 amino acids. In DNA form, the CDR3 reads TGCGCCAGCAGCCCTACTCAGGGATCCTACGAGCAGTACTTC. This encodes CASSPTQGSYEQYF.

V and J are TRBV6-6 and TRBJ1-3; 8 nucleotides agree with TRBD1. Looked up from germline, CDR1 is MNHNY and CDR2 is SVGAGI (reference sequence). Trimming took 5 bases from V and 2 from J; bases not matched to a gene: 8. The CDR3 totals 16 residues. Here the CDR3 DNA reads TGTGCCAGCAGTCAGACAGGGGTCAATCCTGGAAACACCATATATTTT. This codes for CASSQTGVNPGNTIYF.

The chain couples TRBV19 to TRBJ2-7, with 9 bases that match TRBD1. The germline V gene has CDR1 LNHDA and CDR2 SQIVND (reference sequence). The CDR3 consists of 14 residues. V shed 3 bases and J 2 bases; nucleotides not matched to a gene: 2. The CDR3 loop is CASSIGTGPYEQYF. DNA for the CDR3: TGTGCCAGTAGTATCGGGACAGGGCCCTACGAGCAGTACTTC.

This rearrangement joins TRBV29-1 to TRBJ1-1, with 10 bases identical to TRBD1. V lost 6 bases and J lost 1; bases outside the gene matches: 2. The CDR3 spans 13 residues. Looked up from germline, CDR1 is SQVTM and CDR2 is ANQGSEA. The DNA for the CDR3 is TGCAGCGTCGGACAGGGGGGGAACACTGAAGCTTTCTTT. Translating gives CSVGQGGNTEAFF. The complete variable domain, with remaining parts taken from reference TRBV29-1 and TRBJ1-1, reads SAVISQKPSRDICQRGTSLTIQCQVDSQVTMMFWYRQQPGQSLTLIATANQGSEATYESGFVIDKFPISRPNLTFSTLTVSNMSPEDSSIYLCSVGQGGNTEAFFGQGTRLTVV.

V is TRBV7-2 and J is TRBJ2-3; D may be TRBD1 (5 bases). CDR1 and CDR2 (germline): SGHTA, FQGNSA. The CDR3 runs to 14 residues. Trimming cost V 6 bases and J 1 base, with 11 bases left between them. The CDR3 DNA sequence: TGTGCCAGCAGTCAGGGATCCGGCACAGATACGCAGTATTTT. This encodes CASSQGSGTDTQYF. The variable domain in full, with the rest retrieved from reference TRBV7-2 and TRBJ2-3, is GAGVSQSPSNKVTEKGKDVELRCDPISGHTALYWYRQSLGQGLEFLIYFQGNSAPDKSGLPSDRFSAERTGGSVSTLTIQRTQQEDSAVYLCASSQGSGTDTQYFGPGTRLTVL.

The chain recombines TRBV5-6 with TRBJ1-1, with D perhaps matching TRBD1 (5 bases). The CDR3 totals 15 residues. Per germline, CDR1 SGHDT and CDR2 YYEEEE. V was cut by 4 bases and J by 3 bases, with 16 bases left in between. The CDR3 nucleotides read TGTGCCAGCAGCGATCTTAACTCGGGGGACACTGAAGCTTTCTTT. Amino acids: CASSDLNSGDTEAFF.

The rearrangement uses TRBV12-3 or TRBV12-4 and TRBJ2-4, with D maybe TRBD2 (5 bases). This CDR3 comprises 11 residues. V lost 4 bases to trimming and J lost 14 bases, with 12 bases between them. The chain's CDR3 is CASSYGVSEYF. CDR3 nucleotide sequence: TGTGCCAGCAGTTACGGGGTTTCAGAGTACTTC.

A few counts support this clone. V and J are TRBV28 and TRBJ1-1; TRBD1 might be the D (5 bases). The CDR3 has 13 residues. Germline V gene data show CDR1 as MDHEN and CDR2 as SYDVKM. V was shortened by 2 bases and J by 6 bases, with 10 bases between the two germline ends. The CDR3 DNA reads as TGTGCCAGCAGTTTAGGGGGGGTCCCTGAAGCTTTCTTT. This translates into CASSLGGVPEAFF.

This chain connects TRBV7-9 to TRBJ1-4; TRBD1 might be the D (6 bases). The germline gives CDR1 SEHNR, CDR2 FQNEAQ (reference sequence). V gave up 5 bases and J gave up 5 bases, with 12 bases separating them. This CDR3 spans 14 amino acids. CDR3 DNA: TGTGCCAGCAGCCGAGGACAGCTCAATGAAAAACTGTTTTTT. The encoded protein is CASSRGQLNEKLFF.

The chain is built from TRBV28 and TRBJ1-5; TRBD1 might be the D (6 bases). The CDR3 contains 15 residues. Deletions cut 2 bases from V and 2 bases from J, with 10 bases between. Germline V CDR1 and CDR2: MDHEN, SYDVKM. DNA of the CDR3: TGTGCCAGCAGTTTAGGGGGCAGGGGCAATCAGCCCCAGCATTTT. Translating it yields CASSLGGRGNQPQHF.

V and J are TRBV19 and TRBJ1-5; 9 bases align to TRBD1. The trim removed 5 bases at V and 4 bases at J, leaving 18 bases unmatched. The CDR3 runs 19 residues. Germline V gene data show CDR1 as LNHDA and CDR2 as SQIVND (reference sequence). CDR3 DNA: TGTGCCAGTAGTCTCGCCGGGACAGGGTTAGTAAGGGTAAATCAGCCCCAGCATTTT. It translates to CASSLAGTGLVRVNQPQHF.

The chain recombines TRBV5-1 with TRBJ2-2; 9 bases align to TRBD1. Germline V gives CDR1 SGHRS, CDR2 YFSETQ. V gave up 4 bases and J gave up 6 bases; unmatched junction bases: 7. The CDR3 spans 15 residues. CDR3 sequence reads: CASSRGQGGSGELFF. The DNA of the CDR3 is TGCGCCAGCAGCAGGGGACAGGGTGGATCCGGGGAGCTGTTTTTT.

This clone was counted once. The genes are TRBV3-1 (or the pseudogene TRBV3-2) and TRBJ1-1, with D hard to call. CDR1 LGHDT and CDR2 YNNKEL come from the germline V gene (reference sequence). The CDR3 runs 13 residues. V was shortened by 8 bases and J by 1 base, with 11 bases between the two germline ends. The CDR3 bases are TGTGCCAGCTCGGGAGAGAGGAACACTGAAGCTTTCTTT. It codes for CASSGERNTEAFF.

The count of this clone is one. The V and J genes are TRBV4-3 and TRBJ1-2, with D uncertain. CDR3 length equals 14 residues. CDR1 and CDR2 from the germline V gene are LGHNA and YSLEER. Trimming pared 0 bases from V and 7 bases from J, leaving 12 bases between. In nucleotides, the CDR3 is TGCGCCAGCAGCCAAGATCAATGGCTCCCTGGCTACACCTTC. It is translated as CASSQDQWLPGYTF.

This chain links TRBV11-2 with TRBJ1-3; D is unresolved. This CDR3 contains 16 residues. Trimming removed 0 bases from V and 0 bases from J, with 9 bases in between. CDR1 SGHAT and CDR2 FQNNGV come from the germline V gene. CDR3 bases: TGTGCCAGCAGCTTAGAGGCCCGAGTCTCTGGAAACACCATATATTTT. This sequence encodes CASSLEARVSGNTIYF.

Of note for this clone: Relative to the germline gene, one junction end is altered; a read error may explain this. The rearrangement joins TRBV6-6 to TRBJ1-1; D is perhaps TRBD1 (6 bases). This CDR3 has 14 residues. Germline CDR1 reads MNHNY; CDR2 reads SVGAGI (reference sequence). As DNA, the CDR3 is TGTGCCAGCAGTTTCAACCAGGGGAACCCTGAAGCTTTCTTT. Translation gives CASSFNQGNPEAFF.

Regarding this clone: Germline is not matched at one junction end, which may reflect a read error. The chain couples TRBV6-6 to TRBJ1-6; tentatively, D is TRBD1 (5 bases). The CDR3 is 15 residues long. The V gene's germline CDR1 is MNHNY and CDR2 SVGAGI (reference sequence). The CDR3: CASSDSGPRYSPLHF. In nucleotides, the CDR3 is TGTGCCAGCAGTGACTCGGGACCGCGTTATTCACCCCTCCACTTT.

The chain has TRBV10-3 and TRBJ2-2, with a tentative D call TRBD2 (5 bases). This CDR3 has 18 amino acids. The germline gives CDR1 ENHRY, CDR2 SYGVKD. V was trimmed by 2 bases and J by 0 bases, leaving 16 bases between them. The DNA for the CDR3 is TGTGCCATCAGTGAGCCGAGCCCGGGGATCGCGAACACCGGGGAGCTGTTTTTT. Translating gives CAISEPSPGIANTGELFF.

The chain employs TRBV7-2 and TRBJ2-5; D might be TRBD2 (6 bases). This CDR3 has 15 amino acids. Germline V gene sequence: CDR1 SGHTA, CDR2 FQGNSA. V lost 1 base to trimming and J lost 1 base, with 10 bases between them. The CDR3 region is CASSLGVGLQETQYF. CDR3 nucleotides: TGTGCCAGCAGCTTAGGAGTGGGACTCCAAGAGACCCAGTACTTC.